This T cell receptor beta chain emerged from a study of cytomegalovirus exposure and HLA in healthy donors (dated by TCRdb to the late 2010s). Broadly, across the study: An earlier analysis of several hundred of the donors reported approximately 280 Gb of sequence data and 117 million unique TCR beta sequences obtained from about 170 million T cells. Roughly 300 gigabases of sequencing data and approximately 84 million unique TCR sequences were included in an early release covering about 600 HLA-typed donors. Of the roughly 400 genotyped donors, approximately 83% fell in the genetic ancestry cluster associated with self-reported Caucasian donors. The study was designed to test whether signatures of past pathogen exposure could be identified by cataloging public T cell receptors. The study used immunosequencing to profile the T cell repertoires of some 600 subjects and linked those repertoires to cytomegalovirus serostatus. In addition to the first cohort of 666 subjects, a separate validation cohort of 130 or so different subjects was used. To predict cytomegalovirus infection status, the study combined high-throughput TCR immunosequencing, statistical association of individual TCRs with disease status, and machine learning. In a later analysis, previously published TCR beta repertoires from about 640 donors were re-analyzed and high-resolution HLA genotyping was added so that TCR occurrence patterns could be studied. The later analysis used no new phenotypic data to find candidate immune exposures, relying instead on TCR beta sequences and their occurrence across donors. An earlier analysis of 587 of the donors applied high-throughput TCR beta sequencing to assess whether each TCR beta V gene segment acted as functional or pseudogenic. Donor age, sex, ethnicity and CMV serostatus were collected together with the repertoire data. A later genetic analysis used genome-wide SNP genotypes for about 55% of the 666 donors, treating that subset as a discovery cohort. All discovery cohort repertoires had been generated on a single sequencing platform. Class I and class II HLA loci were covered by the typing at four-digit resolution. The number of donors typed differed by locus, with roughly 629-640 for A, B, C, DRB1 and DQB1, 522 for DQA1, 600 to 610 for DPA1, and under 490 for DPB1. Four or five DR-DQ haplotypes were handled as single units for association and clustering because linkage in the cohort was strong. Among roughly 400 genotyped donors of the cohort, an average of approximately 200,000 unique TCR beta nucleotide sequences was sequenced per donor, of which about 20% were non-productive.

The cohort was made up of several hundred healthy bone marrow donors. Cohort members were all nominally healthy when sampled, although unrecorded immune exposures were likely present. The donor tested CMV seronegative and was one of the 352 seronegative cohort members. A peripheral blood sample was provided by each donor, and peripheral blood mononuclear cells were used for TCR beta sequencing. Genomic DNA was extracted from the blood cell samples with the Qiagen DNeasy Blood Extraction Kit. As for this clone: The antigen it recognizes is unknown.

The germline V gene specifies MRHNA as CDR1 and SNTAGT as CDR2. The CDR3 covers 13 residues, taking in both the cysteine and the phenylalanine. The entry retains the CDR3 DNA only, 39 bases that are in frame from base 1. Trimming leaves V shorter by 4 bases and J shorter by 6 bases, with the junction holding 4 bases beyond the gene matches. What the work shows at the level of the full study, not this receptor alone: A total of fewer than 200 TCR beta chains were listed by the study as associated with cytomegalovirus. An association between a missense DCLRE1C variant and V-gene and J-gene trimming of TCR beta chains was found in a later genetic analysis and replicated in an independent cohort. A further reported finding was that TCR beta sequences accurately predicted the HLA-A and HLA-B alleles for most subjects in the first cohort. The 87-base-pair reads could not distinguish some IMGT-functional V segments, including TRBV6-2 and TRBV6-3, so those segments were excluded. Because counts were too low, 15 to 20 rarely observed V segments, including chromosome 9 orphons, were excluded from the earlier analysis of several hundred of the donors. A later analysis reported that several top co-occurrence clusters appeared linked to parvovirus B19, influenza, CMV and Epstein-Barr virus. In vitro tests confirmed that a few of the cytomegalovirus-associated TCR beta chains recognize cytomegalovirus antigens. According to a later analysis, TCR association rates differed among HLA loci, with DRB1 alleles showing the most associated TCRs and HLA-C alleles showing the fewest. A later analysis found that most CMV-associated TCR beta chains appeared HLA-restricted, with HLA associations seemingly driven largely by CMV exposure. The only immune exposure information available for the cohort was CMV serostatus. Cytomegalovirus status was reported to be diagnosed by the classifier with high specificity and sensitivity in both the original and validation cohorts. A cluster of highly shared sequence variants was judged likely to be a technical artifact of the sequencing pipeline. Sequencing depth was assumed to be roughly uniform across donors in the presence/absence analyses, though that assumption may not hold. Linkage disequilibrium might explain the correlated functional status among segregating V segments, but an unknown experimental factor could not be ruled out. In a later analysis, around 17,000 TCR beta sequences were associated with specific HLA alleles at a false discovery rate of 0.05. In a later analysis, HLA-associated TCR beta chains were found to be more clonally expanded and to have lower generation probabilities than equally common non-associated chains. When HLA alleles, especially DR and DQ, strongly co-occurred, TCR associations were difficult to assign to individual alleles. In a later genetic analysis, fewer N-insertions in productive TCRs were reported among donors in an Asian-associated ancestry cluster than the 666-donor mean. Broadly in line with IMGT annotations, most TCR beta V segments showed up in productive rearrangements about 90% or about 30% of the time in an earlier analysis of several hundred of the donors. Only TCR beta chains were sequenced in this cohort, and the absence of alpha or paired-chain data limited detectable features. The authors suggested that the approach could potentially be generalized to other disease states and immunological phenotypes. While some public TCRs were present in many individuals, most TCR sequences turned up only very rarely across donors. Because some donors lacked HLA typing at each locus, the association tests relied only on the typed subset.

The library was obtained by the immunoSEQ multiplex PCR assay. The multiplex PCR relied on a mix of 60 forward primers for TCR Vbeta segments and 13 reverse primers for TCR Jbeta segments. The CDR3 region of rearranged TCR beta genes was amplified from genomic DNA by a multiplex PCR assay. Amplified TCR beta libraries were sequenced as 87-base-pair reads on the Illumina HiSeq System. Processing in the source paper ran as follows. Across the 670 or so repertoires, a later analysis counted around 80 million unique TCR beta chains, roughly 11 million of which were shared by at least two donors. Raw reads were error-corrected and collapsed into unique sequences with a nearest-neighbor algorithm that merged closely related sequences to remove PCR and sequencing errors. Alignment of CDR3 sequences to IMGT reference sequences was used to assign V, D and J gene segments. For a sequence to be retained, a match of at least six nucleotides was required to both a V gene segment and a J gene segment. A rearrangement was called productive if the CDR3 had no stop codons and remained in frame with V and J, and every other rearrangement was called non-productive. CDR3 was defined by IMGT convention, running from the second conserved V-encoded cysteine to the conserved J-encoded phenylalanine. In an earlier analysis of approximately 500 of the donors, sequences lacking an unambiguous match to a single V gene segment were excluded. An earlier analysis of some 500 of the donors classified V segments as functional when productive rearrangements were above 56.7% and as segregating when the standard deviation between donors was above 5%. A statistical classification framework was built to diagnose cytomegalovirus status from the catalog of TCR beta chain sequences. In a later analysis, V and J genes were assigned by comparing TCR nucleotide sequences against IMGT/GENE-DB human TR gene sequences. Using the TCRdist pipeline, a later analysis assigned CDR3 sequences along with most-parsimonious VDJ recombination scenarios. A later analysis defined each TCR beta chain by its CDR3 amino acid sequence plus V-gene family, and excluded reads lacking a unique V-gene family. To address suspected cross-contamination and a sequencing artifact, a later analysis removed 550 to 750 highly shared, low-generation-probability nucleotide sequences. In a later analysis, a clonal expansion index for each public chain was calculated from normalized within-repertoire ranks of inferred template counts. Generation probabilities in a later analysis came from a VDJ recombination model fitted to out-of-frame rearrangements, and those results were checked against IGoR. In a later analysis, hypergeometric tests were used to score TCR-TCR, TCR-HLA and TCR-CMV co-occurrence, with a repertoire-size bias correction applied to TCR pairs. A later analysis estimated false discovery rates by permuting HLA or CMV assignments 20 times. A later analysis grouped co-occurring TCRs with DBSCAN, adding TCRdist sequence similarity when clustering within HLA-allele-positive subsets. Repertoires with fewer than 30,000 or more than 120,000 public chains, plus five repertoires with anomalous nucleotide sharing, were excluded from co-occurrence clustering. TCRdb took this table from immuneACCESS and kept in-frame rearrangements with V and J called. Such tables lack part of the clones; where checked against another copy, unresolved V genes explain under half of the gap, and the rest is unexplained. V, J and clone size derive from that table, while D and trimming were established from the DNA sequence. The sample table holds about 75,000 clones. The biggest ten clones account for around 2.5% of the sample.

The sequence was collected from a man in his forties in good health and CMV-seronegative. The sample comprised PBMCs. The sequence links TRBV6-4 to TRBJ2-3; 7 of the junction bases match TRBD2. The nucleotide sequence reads TGTGCCAGCAGTGGGGAGGGCCGGGATACGCAGTATTTT. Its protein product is CASSGEGRDTQYF.